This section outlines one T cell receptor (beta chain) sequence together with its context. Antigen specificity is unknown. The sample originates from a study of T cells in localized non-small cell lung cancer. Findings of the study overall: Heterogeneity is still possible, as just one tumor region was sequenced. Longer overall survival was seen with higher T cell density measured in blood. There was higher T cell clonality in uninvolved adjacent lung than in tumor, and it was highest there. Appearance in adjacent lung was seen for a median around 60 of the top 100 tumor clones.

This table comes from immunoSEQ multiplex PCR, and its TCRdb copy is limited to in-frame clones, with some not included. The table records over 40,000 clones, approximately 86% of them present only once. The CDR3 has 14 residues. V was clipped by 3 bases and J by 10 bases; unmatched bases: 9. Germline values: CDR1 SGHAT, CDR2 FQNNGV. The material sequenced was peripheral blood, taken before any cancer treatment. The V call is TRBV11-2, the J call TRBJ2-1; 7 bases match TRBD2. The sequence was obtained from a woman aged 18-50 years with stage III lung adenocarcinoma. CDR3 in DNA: TGTGCCAGCAGCTTGGCTAGCGGTAATGCGGAGCAGTTCTTC. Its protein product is CASSLASGNAEQFF.